Reported below is one TCR beta chain. Its specificity is unknown. The data belong to a study of T cells in localized non-small cell lung cancer. Study-wide results and caveats: Among the tissues sampled, uninvolved adjacent lung had the highest T cell clonality, above tumor. Across samples, adjacent lung featured a median around 55 of the top 100 tumor clones.

The table came from immunoSEQ multiplex PCR; TCRdb's copy has only in-frame clones and leaves some out. Among 48,000 or so clones listed, approximately 77% were seen once. V was cut by 6 bases and J by 0 bases, with 21 bases left in between. Germline CDR1 is MDHEN and CDR2 is SYDVKM. The CDR3 consists of 18 residues. This clonotype originated in a man between 35 and 75 years old with stage I squamous cell lung carcinoma. Material: peripheral blood, obtained before any cancer treatment. The chain uses TRBV28 and TRBJ2-4; tentative D call: TRBD1 (5 bases). The CDR3 here is CASSLGPRGTLAKNIQYF. Written as DNA, the CDR3 is TGTGCCAGCAGCCTGGGGCCCCGCGGAACCCTAGCCAAAAACATTCAGTACTTC.